The 6 T cell receptor beta chains in this list originate from one sample, sequenced in a study of T cell repertoires in cytomegalovirus infection (dated by TCRdb to between 2018 and 2021). The listed sequencing device is Illumina HiSeq 1500. TCRdb took the public reads, trimmed them with fastp at Q25, ran MiXCR for clone calling and kept in-frame beta chains. Duplicate CDR3 protein sequences are folded into a single record with the most common DNA and genes. A total of roughly 140,000 distinct CDR3 sequences appear in this sample, around a quarter of them only once. Approximately 11% of the sample goes to the ten largest clones. Sequencing was carried out using PBMCs. Every receptor here comes from a human donor in good health (CMV status not recorded). Some clones in this sample may be carry-over from other donors' samples.

This clonotype was observed a few times. The J gene is TRBJ2-6, the V gene TRBV12-3 or TRBV12-4; the D gene is possibly TRBD1 (7 bases). CDR3 size: 15 residues. Trimming stripped 6 bases from V and 3 bases from J, with 12 bases between. The CDR3 DNA reads TGTGCCAGCAGCCACAGGGGAGGTGGGGCCAACGTCCTGACTTTC. Translated, it gives CASSHRGGGANVLTF.

This clonotype was found many times. The chain has TRBV7-6 and TRBJ2-7, with 8 bases lining up with TRBD1. V was pared by 1 base and J by 1 base, with 0 bases of the junction left unmatched. Germline V gene data show CDR1 as SGHVS and CDR2 as FNYEAQ. The CDR3 totals 14 residues. The CDR3 region is CASSLGDRSYEQYF. The CDR3 coding sequence is TGTGCCAGCAGCTTAGGGGACAGGTCCTACGAGCAGTACTTC.

As for this clonotype: Since a much larger clone is just one base distant, this may be a read error. This sequence joins TRBV7-2 and TRBJ2-3; D gene uncertain. The V end lost 6 bases, the J end lost 1 base, and 17 bases lay between the germline ends. CDR3 length: 16 amino acids. The germline V gene has CDR1 SGHTA and CDR2 FQGNSA. For the CDR3, the DNA is TGTGCCAGCAGAACCACCCGGGTTTCAGGCACAGATACGCAGTATTTT. Its translation is CASRTTRVSGTDTQYF.

This clonotype came up many times. The V and J genes are TRBV7-2 and TRBJ1-5, with D uncertain. Germline V gene lookup returns CDR1 SGHTA and CDR2 FQGNSA. Trimming removed 1 base from V and 2 bases from J, with 15 bases in between. There are 17 residues in the CDR3. The CDR3 region has the DNA TGTGCCAGCAGCTTAGATGGGCCCGGCGGCGGCAATCAGCCCCAGCATTTT. This sequence encodes CASSLDGPGGGNQPQHF.

V gene TRBV30 combines with J gene TRBJ1-1; D might be TRBD1 (5 bases). Trimming took 1 base from V and 4 from J, leaving 13 bases between them. From germline, CDR1 is GTSNPN and CDR2 SVGIG (reference sequence). CDR3 size: 14 residues. The CDR3 sequence: CAWSGDSRGTEAFF. The CDR3 DNA sequence: TGTGCCTGGAGTGGAGACAGCCGAGGCACTGAAGCTTTCTTT.

Only one count was recorded for this clonotype. The chain recombines TRBV20-1 with TRBJ2-2; 10 nucleotides match TRBD2. The ends lost 6 bases at V and 1 base at J; junction bases unmatched: 2. The CDR3 runs 14 residues. The V gene's germline CDR1 is DFQATT and CDR2 SNEGSKA (reference sequence). The CDR3 region is CSAVAGGNTGELFF. The CDR3 nucleotides read TGCAGTGCCGTAGCGGGGGGGAACACCGGGGAGCTGTTTTTT.